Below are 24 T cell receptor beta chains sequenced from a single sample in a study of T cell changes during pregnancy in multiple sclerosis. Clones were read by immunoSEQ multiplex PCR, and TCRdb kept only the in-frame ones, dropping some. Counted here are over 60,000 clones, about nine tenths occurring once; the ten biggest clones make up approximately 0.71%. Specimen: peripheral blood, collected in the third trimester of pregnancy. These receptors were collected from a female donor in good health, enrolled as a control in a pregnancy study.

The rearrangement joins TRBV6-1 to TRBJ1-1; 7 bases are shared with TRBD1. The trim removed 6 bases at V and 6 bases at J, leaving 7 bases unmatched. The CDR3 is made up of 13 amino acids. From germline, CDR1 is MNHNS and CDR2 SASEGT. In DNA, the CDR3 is TGTGCCAGCAGCCTCGACAGGGTCCCTGAAGCTTTCTTT. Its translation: CASSLDRVPEAFF.

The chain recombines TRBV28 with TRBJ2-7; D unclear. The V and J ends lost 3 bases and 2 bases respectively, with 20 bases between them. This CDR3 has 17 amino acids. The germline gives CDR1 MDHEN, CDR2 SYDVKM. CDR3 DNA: TGTGCCAGCAGTTTTCCTGCGTACTGGGCTGCCCCCTACGAGCAGTACTTC. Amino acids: CASSFPAYWAAPYEQYF.

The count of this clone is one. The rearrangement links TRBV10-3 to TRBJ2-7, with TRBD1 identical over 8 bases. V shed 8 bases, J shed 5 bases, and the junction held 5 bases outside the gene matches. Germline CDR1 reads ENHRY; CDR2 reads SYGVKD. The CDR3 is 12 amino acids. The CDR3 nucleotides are TGTGCCATCGGGGGACAGGTCAACGAGCAGTACTTC. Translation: CAIGGQVNEQYF.

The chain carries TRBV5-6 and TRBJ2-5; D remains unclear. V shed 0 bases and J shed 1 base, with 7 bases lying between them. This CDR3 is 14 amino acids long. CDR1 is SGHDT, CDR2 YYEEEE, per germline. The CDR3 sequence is CASSLVQLQETQYF. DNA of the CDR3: TGTGCCAGCAGCTTGGTACAGCTCCAAGAGACCCAGTACTTC.

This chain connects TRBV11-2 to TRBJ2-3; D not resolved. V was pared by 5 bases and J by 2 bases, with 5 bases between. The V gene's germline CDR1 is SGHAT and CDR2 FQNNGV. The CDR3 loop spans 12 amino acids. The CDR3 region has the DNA TGTGCCAGCAGCCCGTACACAGATACGCAGTATTTT. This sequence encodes CASSPYTDTQYF.

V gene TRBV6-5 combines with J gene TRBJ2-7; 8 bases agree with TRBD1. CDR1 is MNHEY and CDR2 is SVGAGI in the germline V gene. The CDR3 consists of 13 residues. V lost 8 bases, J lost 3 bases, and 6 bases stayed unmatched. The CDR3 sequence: CASQIGQGYEQYF. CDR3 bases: TGTGCCAGCCAAATAGGACAGGGCTACGAGCAGTACTTC.

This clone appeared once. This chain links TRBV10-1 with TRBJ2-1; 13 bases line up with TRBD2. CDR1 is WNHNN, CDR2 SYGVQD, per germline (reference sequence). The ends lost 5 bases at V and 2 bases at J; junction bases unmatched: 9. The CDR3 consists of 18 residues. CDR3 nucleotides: TGCGCCAGCAGTAAAACTAGCGGGAGGGCCAAGCCCTACAATGAGCAGTTCTTC. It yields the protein CASSKTSGRAKPYNEQFF.

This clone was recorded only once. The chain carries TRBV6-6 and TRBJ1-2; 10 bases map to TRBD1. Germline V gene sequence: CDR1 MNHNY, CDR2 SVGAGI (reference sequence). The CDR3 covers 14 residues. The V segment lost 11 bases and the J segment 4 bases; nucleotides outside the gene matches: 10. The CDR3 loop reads CAGTGTGEGYGYTF. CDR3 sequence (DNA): TGTGCCGGGACCGGGACAGGGGAGGGCTATGGCTACACCTTC.

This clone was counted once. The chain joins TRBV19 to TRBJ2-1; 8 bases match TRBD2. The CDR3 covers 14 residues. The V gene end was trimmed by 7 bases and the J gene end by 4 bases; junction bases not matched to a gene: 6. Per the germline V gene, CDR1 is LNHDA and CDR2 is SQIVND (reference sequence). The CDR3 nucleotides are TGTGCCAGTAACCCTAGCGGGCCTTACAATGAGCAGTTCTTC. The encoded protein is CASNPSGPYNEQFF.

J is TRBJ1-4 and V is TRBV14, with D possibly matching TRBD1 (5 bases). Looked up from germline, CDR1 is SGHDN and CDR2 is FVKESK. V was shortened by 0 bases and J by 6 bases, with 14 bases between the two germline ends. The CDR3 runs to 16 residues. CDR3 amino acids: CASSQDERTSYEKLFF. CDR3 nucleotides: TGTGCCAGCAGCCAAGACGAAAGGACATCCTATGAAAAACTGTTTTTT.

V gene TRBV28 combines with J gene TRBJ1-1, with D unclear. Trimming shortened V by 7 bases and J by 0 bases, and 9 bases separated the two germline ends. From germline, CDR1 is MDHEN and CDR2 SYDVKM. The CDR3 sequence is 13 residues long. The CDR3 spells CASNPPVNTEAFF. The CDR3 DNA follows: TGTGCCAGCAATCCCCCAGTGAACACTGAAGCTTTCTTT.

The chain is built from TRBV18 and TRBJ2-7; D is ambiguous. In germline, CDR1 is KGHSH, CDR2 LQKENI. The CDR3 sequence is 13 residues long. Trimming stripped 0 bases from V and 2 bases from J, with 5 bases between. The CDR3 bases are TGTGCCAGCTCACCACCCGACACCTACGAGCAGTACTTC. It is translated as CASSPPDTYEQYF.

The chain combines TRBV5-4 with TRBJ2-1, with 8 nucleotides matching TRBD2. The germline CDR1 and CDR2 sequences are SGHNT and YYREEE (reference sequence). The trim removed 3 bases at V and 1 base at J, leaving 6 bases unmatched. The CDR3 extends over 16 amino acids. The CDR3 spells CASSSPGLGSYNEQFF. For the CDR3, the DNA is TGTGCCAGCAGCTCACCGGGACTAGGGTCCTACAATGAGCAGTTCTTC.

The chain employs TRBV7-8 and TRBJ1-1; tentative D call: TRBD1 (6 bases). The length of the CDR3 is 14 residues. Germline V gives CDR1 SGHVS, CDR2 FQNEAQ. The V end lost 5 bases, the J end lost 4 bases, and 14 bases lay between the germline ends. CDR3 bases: TGTGCCAGCAGCCGTAATGGGGGGGCCACTGAAGCTTTCTTT. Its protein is CASSRNGGATEAFF.

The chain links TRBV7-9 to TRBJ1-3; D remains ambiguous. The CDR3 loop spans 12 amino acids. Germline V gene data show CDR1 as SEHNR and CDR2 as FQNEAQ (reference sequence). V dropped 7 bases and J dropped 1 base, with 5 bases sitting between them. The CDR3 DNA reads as TGTGCCAGCACCGAGTCTGGAAACACCATATATTTT. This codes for CASTESGNTIYF.

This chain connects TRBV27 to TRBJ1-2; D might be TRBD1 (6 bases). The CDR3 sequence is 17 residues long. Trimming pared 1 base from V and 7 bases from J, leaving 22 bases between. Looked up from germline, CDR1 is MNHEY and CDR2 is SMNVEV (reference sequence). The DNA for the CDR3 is TGTGCCAGCAGTTTATTGGGGGCCCCGACGGGAGGTGGTGGCTACACCTTC. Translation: CASSLLGAPTGGGGYTF.

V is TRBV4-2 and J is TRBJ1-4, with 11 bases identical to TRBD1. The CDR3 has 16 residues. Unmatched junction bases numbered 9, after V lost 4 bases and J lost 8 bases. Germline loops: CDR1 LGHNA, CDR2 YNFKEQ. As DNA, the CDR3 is TGTGCCAGCAGCCCCAGTGTTGGGACAGGGGGGGAAAAACTGTTTTTT. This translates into CASSPSVGTGGEKLFF.

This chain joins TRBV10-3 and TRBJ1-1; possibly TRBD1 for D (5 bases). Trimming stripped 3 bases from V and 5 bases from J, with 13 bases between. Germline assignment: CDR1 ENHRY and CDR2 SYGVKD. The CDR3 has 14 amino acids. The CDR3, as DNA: TGTGCCATCAGTGATCGGGGGGTATGGACTGAAGCTTTCTTT. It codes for CAISDRGVWTEAFF.

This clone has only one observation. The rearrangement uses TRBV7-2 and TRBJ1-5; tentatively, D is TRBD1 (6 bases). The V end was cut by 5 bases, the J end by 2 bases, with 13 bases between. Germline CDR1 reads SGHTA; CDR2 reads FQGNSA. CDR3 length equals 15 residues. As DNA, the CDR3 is TGTGCCAGCAGCCAGGGGTCAGGGGGCAATCAGCCCCAGCATTTT. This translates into CASSQGSGGNQPQHF.

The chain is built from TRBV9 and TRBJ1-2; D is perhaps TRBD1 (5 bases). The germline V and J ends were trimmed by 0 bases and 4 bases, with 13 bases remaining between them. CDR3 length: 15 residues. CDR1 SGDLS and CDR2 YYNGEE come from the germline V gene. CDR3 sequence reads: CASSVEAGRGYGYTF. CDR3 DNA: TGTGCCAGCAGCGTAGAGGCAGGGAGGGGCTATGGCTACACCTTC. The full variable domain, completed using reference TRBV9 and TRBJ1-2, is DSGVTQTPKHLITATGQRVTLRCSPRSGDLSVYWYQQSLDQGLQFLIQYYNGEERAKGNILERFSAQQFPDLHSELNLSSLELGDSALYFCASSVEAGRGYGYTFGSGTRLTVV.

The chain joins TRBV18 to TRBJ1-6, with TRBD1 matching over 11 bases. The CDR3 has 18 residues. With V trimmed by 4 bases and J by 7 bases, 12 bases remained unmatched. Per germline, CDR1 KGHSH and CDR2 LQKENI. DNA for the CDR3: TGTGCCAGCTCACGTCTTCTCGGACAGGGGGCTGAGAATTCACCCCTCCACTTT. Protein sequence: CASSRLLGQGAENSPLHF.

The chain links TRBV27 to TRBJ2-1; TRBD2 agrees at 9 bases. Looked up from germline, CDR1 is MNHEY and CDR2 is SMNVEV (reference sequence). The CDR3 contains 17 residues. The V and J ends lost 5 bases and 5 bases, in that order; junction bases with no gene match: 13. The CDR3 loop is CASSRGWGTSRHNEQFF. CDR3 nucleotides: TGTGCCAGCAGTAGGGGTTGGGGGACTAGCCGACACAATGAGCAGTTCTTC.

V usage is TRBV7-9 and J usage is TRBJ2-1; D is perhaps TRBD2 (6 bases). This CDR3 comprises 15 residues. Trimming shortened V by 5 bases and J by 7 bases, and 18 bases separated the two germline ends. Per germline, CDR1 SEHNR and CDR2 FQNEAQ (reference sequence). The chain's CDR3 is CASSPSRGRVNEQFF. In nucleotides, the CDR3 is TGTGCCAGCAGCCCCTCCCGGGGGAGAGTAAATGAGCAGTTCTTC.

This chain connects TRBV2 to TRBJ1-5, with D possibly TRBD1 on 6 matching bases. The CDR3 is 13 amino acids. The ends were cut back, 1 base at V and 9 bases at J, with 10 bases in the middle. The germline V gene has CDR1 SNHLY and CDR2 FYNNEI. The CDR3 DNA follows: TGTGCCAGCAGTGAAGGGGGGGGCCGGCCCCAGCATTTT. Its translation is CASSEGGGRPQHF.